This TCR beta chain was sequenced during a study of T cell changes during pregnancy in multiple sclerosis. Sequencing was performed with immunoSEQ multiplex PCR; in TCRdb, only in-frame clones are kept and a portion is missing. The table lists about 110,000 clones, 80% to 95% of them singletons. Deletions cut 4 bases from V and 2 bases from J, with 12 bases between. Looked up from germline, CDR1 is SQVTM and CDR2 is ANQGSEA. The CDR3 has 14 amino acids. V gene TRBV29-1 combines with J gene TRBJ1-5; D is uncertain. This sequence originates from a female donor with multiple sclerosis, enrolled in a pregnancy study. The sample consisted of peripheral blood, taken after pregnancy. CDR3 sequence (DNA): TGCAGCGTTGGTGACGGGAGGGGCAATCAGCCCCAGCATTTT. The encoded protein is CSVGDGRGNQPQHF.